Each of the 31 T cell receptor beta chains below was sequenced from the same sample in a study of shared clonotypes between healthy human individuals. Clones were sequenced by immunoSEQ multiplex PCR, and TCRdb holds only the in-frame ones, with some missing. Of roughly 640,000 clones detected, roughly 97% appear once; the ten largest clones hold 0.057%. Material: naive CD4+ T cells sorted from blood. Subset denoted: CD45RA+ positively selected. The receptors stem from a woman under 40 in good health.

CDR3 nucleotides: TGCGCCAGCAGCCCGGACAGGGGACGGTACGAGCAGTACTTC. Amino acids: CASSPDRGRYEQYF. The chain couples TRBV5-1 to TRBJ2-7, with 9 bases identical to TRBD1. The CDR3 length is 14 residues. The V gene end was trimmed by 4 bases and the J gene end by 4 bases; junction bases not matched to a gene: 6. Germline CDR1 SGHRS, CDR2 YFSETQ.

The chain is built from TRBV7-8 and TRBJ2-4; 9 bases agree with TRBD2. The V segment lost 2 bases and the J segment 8 bases; nucleotides outside the gene matches: 7. This CDR3 comprises 15 residues. CDR1 is SGHVS and CDR2 is FQNEAQ in the germline V gene. The CDR3 DNA reads TGTGCCAGCAGCTTACAGCGGGAGGAGTGGGACATTCAGTACTTC. It yields the protein CASSLQREEWDIQYF.

This sequence joins TRBV5-1 and TRBJ2-2; TRBD1 aligns across 9 bases. CDR1 SGHRS and CDR2 YFSETQ come from the germline V gene. Germline trimming cut 4 bases from V and 4 bases from J; bases unmatched to any gene: 2. The CDR3 is 14 amino acids. CDR3 nucleotide sequence: TGCGCCAGCAGCGGGACAGGGTTCACCGGGGAGCTGTTTTTT. As protein: CASSGTGFTGELFF.

The V and J genes are TRBV2 and TRBJ2-2, with 8 bases lining up with TRBD1. The CDR3 sequence is 13 residues long. The V gene end was trimmed by 7 bases and the J gene end by 6 bases; junction bases not matched to a gene: 4. CDR1 is SNHLY and CDR2 is FYNNEI in the germline V gene. CDR3 sequence reads: CASKKTGAGELFF. The DNA of the CDR3 is TGTGCCAGCAAGAAGACAGGGGCCGGGGAGCTGTTTTTT. Full variable domain (missing parts from reference TRBV2 and TRBJ2-2): EPEVTQTPSHQVTQMGQEVILRCVPISNHLYFYWYRQILGQKVEFLVSFYNNEISEKSEIFDDQFSVERPDGSNFTLKIRSTKLEDSAMYFCASKKTGAGELFFGEGSRLTVL.

This clone was counted a single time. The V gene is TRBV11-1, the J gene TRBJ1-5; TRBD1 matches at 10 bases. With 10 bases clipped from V and 6 bases from J, the junction kept 12 bases outside the gene matches. The CDR3 runs 15 residues. The germline V gene encodes CDR1 SGHAT and CDR2 FQDESV (reference sequence). The CDR3 DNA sequence: TGTGCCAACCCCCCGCGGACAGGGGGGTGTCAGCCCCAGCATTTT. It is translated as CANPPRTGGCQPQHF. The whole variable domain, remainder taken from reference TRBV11-1 and TRBJ1-5, is EAEVAQSPRYKITEKSQAVAFWCDPISGHATLYWYRQILGQGPELLVQFQDESVVDDSQLPKDRFSAERLKGVDSTLKIQPAELGDSAMYLCANPPRTGGCQPQHFGDGTRLSIL.

The count of this clone is one. CDR3 protein: CASSFSQGYEQYF. CDR3 nucleotide sequence: TGTGCCAGCAGCTTTTCCCAAGGATACGAGCAGTACTTC. The chain couples TRBV11-2 to TRBJ2-7; D remains ambiguous. The CDR3 spans 13 residues. Germline V CDR1 and CDR2: SGHAT, FQNNGV. Trimming stripped 3 bases from V and 4 bases from J, with 10 bases between.

The V and J genes are TRBV19 and TRBJ1-5, with 9 positions matching TRBD1. Germline-derived CDR1 and CDR2 are LNHDA and SQIVND (reference sequence). J was trimmed by 7 bases and V by 3 bases; bases with no gene match: 4. This CDR3 comprises 14 residues. The CDR3 DNA sequence: TGTGCCAGTAGTATGGGGACAGGGTCGCAGCCCCAGCATTTT. This translates into CASSMGTGSQPQHF.

With regard to this clone: The sample holds other DNA sequences that translate to the same CDR3. V usage is TRBV6-5 and J usage is TRBJ1-1; no clear D gene. In germline, CDR1 is MNHEY, CDR2 SVGAGI. V was cut by 6 bases and J by 1 base, with 3 bases left in between. This CDR3 region has 11 residues. The CDR3 loop reads CASSRNTEAFF. DNA of the CDR3: TGTGCCAGCAGCCGGAACACTGAAGCTTTCTTT.

The rearrangement links TRBV30 to TRBJ2-7; D remains unclear. Germline V CDR1 and CDR2: GTSNPN, SVGIG (reference sequence). There are 13 residues in the CDR3. V dropped 5 bases and J dropped 5 bases, with 16 bases sitting between them. CDR3 bases: TGTGCCTGGGGTGACGGTGCTAGGGACGAGCAGTACTTC. Translating gives CAWGDGARDEQYF. The whole variable domain, filled in from reference TRBV30 and TRBJ2-7, reads SQTIHQWPATLVQPVGSPLSLECTVEGTSNPNLYWYRQAAGRGLQLLFYSVGIGQISSEVPQNLSASRPQDRQFILSSKKLLLSDSGFYLCAWGDGARDEQYFGPGTRLTVT.

The genes are TRBV14 and TRBJ2-5; TRBD2 aligns across 10 bases. The end of the DNA is better explained by TRBJ2-7, so the J call may be wrong. This CDR3 has 16 residues. CDR1 is SGHDN and CDR2 is FVKESK in the germline V gene. DNA for the CDR3: TGTGCCAGCAGCCAACCCCCGGCTAGCGGGAGATACGAGCAGTACTTC. It translates to CASSQPPASGRYEQYF.

The chain joins TRBV6-5 to TRBJ2-7; no reliable D call. The CDR3 has 15 residues. The germline V gene has CDR1 MNHEY and CDR2 SVGAGI. Trimming took 0 bases from V and 2 from J, leaving 11 bases between them. CDR3 DNA: TGTGCCAGCAGTTACTCTACAGCGTTCCCCTACGAGCAGTACTTC. This gives the protein CASSYSTAFPYEQYF.

The CDR3 DNA is TGTGCCAGCAGCCCGCAGGGGGCTCTTAGCCACGAGCAGTACTTC. Protein sequence: CASSPQGALSHEQYF. The chain uses TRBV27 and TRBJ2-5; 8 bases agree with TRBD1. The assigned J gene may be wrong: the sequence end matches TRBJ2-7 better. The CDR3 length is 15 residues. The germline gives CDR1 MNHEY, CDR2 SMNVEV (reference sequence).

The rearrangement uses TRBV11-2 and TRBJ2-1; 12 bases are shared with TRBD2. Germline CDR1 reads SGHAT; CDR2 reads FQNNGV. The CDR3 consists of 15 residues. V was clipped by 5 bases and J by 4 bases; unmatched bases: 3. The DNA of the CDR3 is TGTGCCAGCAGCCTAGCGGGAGGGTTGTACAATGAGCAGTTCTTC. Its protein is CASSLAGGLYNEQFF.

This CDR3 reads CASSLGQGRTYEQYF. Here the CDR3 DNA reads TGCGCCAGCAGCTTGGGACAGGGAAGGACCTACGAGCAGTACTTC. This chain joins TRBV5-1 and TRBJ2-7; TRBD1 aligns across 7 bases. The CDR3 loop spans 15 amino acids. The germline V gene has CDR1 SGHRS and CDR2 YFSETQ. Germline trimming cut 0 bases from V and 2 bases from J; bases unmatched to any gene: 5.

The chain couples TRBV2 to TRBJ1-5; no firm D call. Germline CDR1 SNHLY, CDR2 FYNNEI. Deletions cut 3 bases from V and 7 bases from J, with 25 bases between. CDR3 size: 18 residues. The CDR3 DNA reads as TGTGCCAGCAGTGATATGTTGGCTCCTCAAATTAGCCCCCAGCCCCAGCATTTT. This codes for CASSDMLAPQISPQPQHF.

The gene calls are TRBV5-1 and TRBJ1-2, with TRBD1 matching 9 bases. The germline gives CDR1 SGHRS, CDR2 YFSETQ. The J segment lost 8 bases and the V segment lost 4 bases, leaving 9 bases of the junction unmatched. This CDR3 is 14 amino acids long. CDR3 amino acids: CASSPDRGIQGYTF. CDR3 in DNA: TGCGCCAGCAGCCCCGACAGGGGGATACAGGGCTACACCTTC.

V is TRBV4-1 and J is TRBJ2-1; the D gene could be TRBD1 or TRBD2 (5 bases each). The V gene's germline CDR1 is MGHRA and CDR2 YSYEKL. The CDR3 has 17 amino acids. V dropped 1 base and J dropped 5 bases, with 18 bases sitting between them. The DNA for the CDR3 is TGCGCCAGCAGCCAAGGACCAGCGACCCGAGGGGACAATGAGCAGTTCTTC. It translates to CASSQGPATRGDNEQFF.

The chain recombines TRBV5-1 with TRBJ2-7; tentatively, D is TRBD2 (6 bases). The CDR3 length is 13 residues. CDR1 is SGHRS, CDR2 YFSETQ, per germline. V lost 2 bases and J lost 6, with 12 bases in between. The CDR3 sequence is CASSFGTGGEQYF. CDR3 sequence (DNA): TGCGCCAGCAGCTTTGGGACTGGGGGCGAGCAGTACTTC. The whole variable domain, filled in from reference TRBV5-1 and TRBJ2-7, reads KAGVTQTPRYLIKTRGQQVTLSCSPISGHRSVSWYQQTPGQGLQFLFEYFSETQRNKGNFPGRFSGRQFSNSRSEMNVSTLELGDSALYLCASSFGTGGEQYFGPGTRLTVT.

V gene TRBV29-1 combines with J gene TRBJ2-5, with 9 positions matching TRBD1. The J call may be incorrect, as the DNA end agrees better with TRBJ2-7. The CDR3 has 12 residues. Germline CDR1 is SQVTM and CDR2 is ANQGSEA. The chain's CDR3 is CSAVGQGPEQYF. CDR3 DNA sequence: TGCAGCGCGGTCGGACAGGGGCCCGAGCAGTACTTC.

This sequence joins TRBV30 and TRBJ1-1; D uncertain. V was clipped by 0 bases and J by 8 bases, with 10 bases between them. This CDR3 is built from 12 residues. The V gene's germline CDR1 is GTSNPN and CDR2 SVGIG (reference sequence). DNA of the CDR3: TGTGCCTGGAGTGTATTAGGCAGGGAAGCTTTCTTT. Translating gives CAWSVLGREAFF.

The V call is TRBV28, the J call TRBJ1-4; D call uncertain. V shed 6 bases and J shed 0 bases, with 11 bases lying between them. Germline CDR1 MDHEN, CDR2 SYDVKM. The length of the CDR3 is 15 residues. DNA of the CDR3: TGTGCCAGCAGAAAACGGACGGCAACTAATGAAAAACTGTTTTTT. Encoded protein: CASRKRTATNEKLFF.

V and J are TRBV7-8 and TRBJ1-1; TRBD1 might be the D (5 bases). The germline gives CDR1 SGHVS, CDR2 FQNEAQ. Trimming removed 0 bases from V and 3 bases from J, with 8 bases in between. The CDR3 extends over 14 amino acids. CDR3 coding DNA: TGTGCCAGCAGCTTAGCCCGGGGGGACACTGAAGCTTTCTTT. Amino acid sequence: CASSLARGDTEAFF. Variable domain in full (rest from reference TRBV7-8 and TRBJ1-1): GAGVSQSPRYKVAKRGQDVALRCDPISGHVSLFWYQQALGQGPEFLTYFQNEAQLDKSGLPSDRFFAERPEGSVSTLKIQRTQQEDSAVYLCASSLARGDTEAFFGQGTRLTVV.

The chain uses TRBV19 and TRBJ2-1; D uncertain. Looked up from germline, CDR1 is LNHDA and CDR2 is SQIVND (reference sequence). V lost 1 base and J lost 0, with 13 bases in between. This CDR3 has 17 amino acids. The DNA of the CDR3 is TGTGCCAGTAGTATAGGTTCAGCTTCGAGCTCCTACAATGAGCAGTTCTTC. It yields the protein CASSIGSASSSYNEQFF.

This chain links TRBV30 with TRBJ1-5; D uncertain. The CDR3 covers 13 residues. The germline V gene encodes CDR1 GTSNPN and CDR2 SVGIG (reference sequence). V was shortened by 1 base and J by 1 base, with 5 bases between the two germline ends. CDR3 bases: TGTGCCTGGAGTGAGGACAGCAATCAGCCCCAGCATTTT. This encodes CAWSEDSNQPQHF.

This chain connects TRBV4-1 to TRBJ1-4, with D possibly matching TRBD1 (6 bases). This CDR3 region has 17 residues. Germline V CDR1 and CDR2: MGHRA, YSYEKL. Trimming stripped 3 bases from V and 5 bases from J, with 19 bases between. The CDR3 sequence is CASSHARGRAQNEKLFF. The DNA of the CDR3 is TGCGCCAGCAGCCACGCGAGGGGGAGGGCCCAGAATGAAAAACTGTTTTTT.

The CDR3 bases are TGCGCCAGCAGCCAAGAGAGGCGGGGTGCTCTTTCCTACGAGCAGTACTTC. This translates into CASSQERRGALSYEQYF. The rearrangement joins TRBV4-1 to TRBJ2-5, with D maybe TRBD2 (6 bases). TRBJ2-7 matches the DNA end more closely, so the J call is doubtful. This CDR3 has 17 amino acids. Germline V gene sequence: CDR1 MGHRA, CDR2 YSYEKL.

The chain couples TRBV10-2 to TRBJ1-4, with D unclear. The CDR3 extends over 12 amino acids. Trimming removed 6 bases at V and 8 bases at J, with 10 bases between. In germline, CDR1 is WSHSY, CDR2 SAAADI. The CDR3 here is CASRGIEEKLFF. In DNA form, the CDR3 reads TGCGCCAGCAGGGGGATCGAAGAAAAACTGTTTTTT.

The V gene is TRBV2, the J gene TRBJ2-2; D possibly corresponds to TRBD2 (5 bases). Germline V gene data show CDR1 as SNHLY and CDR2 as FYNNEI. The CDR3 runs 14 residues. V was shortened by 5 bases and J by 2 bases, with 9 bases between the two germline ends. CDR3 nucleotides: TGTGCCAGCAGTCAACTAGAAAACACCGGGGAGCTGTTTTTT. Its translation: CASSQLENTGELFF.

This chain links TRBV5-1 with TRBJ1-3; possibly TRBD1 for D (6 bases). Germline CDR1 and CDR2: SGHRS and YFSETQ. Trimming took 0 bases from V and 0 from J, leaving 13 bases between them. The CDR3 loop spans 17 amino acids. CDR3 residues: CASSLGLQGSSGNTIYF. As DNA, the CDR3 is TGCGCCAGCAGCTTGGGCCTACAGGGTAGCTCTGGAAACACCATATATTTT. The whole variable domain, remainder taken from reference TRBV5-1 and TRBJ1-3, is KAGVTQTPRYLIKTRGQQVTLSCSPISGHRSVSWYQQTPGQGLQFLFEYFSETQRNKGNFPGRFSGRQFSNSRSEMNVSTLELGDSALYLCASSLGLQGSSGNTIYFGEGSWLTVV.

V usage is TRBV5-1 and J usage is TRBJ1-1, with a weak D call TRBD1 (5 bases). The CDR3 has 15 amino acids. Trimming removed 4 bases from V and 1 base from J, with 14 bases in between. Germline V CDR1 and CDR2: SGHRS, YFSETQ. CDR3 DNA: TGCGCCAGCAGCCCCCTGGGGCAGAGGAACACTGAAGCTTTCTTT. Translation gives CASSPLGQRNTEAFF.

Notes on this clone: Different DNA sequences within this sample yield the same CDR3. The chain joins TRBV5-1 to TRBJ2-5; D may match TRBD1 or TRBD2 (5 bases each). The germline V gene has CDR1 SGHRS and CDR2 YFSETQ. Trimming shortened V by 0 bases and J by 5 bases, and 11 bases separated the two germline ends. The CDR3 runs to 14 residues. CDR3 coding DNA: TGCGCCAGCAGCTTGGAAGGGGCGGGTGAGACCCAGTACTTC. Its translation: CASSLEGAGETQYF.